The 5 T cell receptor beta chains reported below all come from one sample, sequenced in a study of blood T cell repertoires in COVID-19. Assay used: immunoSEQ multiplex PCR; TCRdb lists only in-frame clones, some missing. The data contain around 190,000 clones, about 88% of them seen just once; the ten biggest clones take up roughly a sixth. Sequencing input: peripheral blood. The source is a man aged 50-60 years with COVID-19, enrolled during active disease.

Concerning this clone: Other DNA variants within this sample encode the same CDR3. CDR3 sequence: CSASVDTQYF. The CDR3 DNA reads as TGCAGTGCTAGCGTAGATACGCAGTATTTT. The chain combines TRBV20-1 with TRBJ2-3; D is uncertain. The ends were cut back, 3 bases at V and 5 bases at J, with 3 bases in the middle. The germline gives CDR1 DFQATT, CDR2 SNEGSKA (reference sequence). This CDR3 contains 10 residues.

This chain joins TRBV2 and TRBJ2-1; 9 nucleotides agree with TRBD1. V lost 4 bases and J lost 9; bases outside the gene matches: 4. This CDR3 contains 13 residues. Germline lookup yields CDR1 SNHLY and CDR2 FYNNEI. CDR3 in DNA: TGTGCCAGCAGTGCTACAGGGGGCATTGAGCAGTTCTTC. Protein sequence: CASSATGGIEQFF.

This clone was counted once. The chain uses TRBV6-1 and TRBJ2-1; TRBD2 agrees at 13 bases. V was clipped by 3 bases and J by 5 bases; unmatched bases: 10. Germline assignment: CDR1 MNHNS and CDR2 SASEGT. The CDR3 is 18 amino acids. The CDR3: CASSDRRGLAGVDNEQFF. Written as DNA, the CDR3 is TGTGCCAGCAGTGACCGGCGCGGACTAGCGGGAGTAGACAATGAGCAGTTCTTC.

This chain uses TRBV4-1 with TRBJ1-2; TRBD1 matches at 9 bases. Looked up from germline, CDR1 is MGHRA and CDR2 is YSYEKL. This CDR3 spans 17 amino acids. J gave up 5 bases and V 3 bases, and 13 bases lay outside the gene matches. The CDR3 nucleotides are TGCGCCAGCAGCCACCTAACAGGGGGCGCGGGAGTATATGGCTACACCTTC. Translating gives CASSHLTGGAGVYGYTF.

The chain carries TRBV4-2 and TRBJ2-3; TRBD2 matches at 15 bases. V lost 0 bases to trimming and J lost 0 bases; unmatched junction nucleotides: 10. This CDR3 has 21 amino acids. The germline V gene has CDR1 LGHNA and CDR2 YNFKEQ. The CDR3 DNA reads TGTGCCAGCAGCCAAGACCCCCCCGGGACTAGCGGGGGGACTAGCACAGATACGCAGTATTTT. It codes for CASSQDPPGTSGGTSTDTQYF.